The 17 T cell receptor beta chains below were found in one sample sequenced in a study of graft-versus-host responses after intestinal transplantation. Intraepithelial and lamina propria lymphocytes were freed from processed graft tissue. Generated by immunoSEQ multiplex PCR, the TCRdb table keeps only in-frame clones and is missing some. The data hold about 6,400 clones, with roughly 80% observed a single time. The specimen comprised ileum tissue, sampled just under 310 days after intestinal transplant. The receptors originated from a human patient who received an intestinal transplant, so some T cells may come from the graft donor.

This chain connects TRBV15 to TRBJ1-2; D gene unclear. Trimming removed 0 bases at V and 6 bases at J, with 8 bases between. Germline assignment: CDR1 LNHNV and CDR2 YYDKDF (reference sequence). This CDR3 has 13 amino acids. The CDR3 region has the DNA TGTGCCACCAGCAGAGATCAAGGGCATGGCTACACCTTC. It specifies CATSRDQGHGYTF.

This clone has only one observation. The rearrangement links TRBV7-2 to TRBJ2-5; D is undetermined. Deletions cut 2 bases from V and 5 bases from J, with 9 bases between. Germline CDR1 and CDR2: SGHTA and FQGNSA. The CDR3 spans 13 residues. The CDR3 is CASSLSQAETQYF. The CDR3 region has the DNA TGTGCCAGCAGCTTAAGTCAAGCCGAGACCCAGTACTTC.

The chain is built from TRBV6-4 and TRBJ2-3, with 8 nucleotides matching TRBD2. CDR1 is MRHNA and CDR2 is SNTAGT in the germline V gene. Trimming at V came to 3 bases and at J to 2 bases, leaving 1 base not matched to a gene. The CDR3 has 14 residues. The CDR3 is CASSERGATDTQYF. DNA for the CDR3: TGTGCCAGCAGTGAGCGGGGGGCCACAGATACGCAGTATTTT.

This rearrangement joins TRBV15 to TRBJ2-3; D is ambiguous. CDR3 length: 17 residues. Trimming shortened V by 0 bases and J by 2 bases, and 15 bases separated the two germline ends. CDR1 is LNHNV, CDR2 YYDKDF, per germline (reference sequence). CDR3 loop: CATSRDQLAPITDTQYF. The CDR3 bases are TGTGCCACCAGCAGAGACCAGCTGGCCCCAATCACAGATACGCAGTATTTT.

The table lists this clone with a few counts. The CDR3 DNA is TGCAGCGTCGAGGGTAGTTCCTACAATGAGCAGTTCTTC. Its protein product is CSVEGSSYNEQFF. J is TRBJ2-1 and V is TRBV29-1; tentatively, D is TRBD2 (5 bases). The CDR3 extends over 13 amino acids. Germline V gene sequence: CDR1 SQVTM, CDR2 ANQGSEA. The ends were cut back, 6 bases at V and 1 base at J, with 10 bases in the middle.

This clone was detected once. V usage is TRBV5-5 and J usage is TRBJ1-1; D call uncertain. The length of the CDR3 is 14 residues. The V and J ends lost 3 bases and 5 bases respectively, with 14 bases between them. Germline V CDR1 and CDR2: SGHKS, YYEKEE (reference sequence). CDR3 protein: CASSWTSSETEAFF. The CDR3 coding sequence is TGTGCCAGCAGCTGGACGTCTTCGGAGACTGAAGCTTTCTTT.

The chain recombines TRBV2 with TRBJ2-5, with D maybe TRBD2 (6 bases). Germline lookup yields CDR1 SNHLY and CDR2 FYNNEI. The length of the CDR3 is 15 residues. Trimming pared 9 bases from V and 1 base from J, leaving 18 bases between. DNA for the CDR3: TGTGCCAGAAACCGAGGCGGAGGGCGCCAAGAGACCCAGTACTTC. It codes for CARNRGGGRQETQYF.

The rearrangement links TRBV7-2 to TRBJ2-1; the match to TRBD2 covers 10 bases. The CDR3 spans 15 residues. Unmatched junction bases numbered 9, after V lost 5 bases and J lost 8 bases. Germline-derived CDR1 and CDR2 are SGHTA and FQGNSA. The CDR3 reads CASSAGLAEGDEQFF. The CDR3 DNA is TGTGCCAGCAGCGCAGGACTAGCGGAAGGGGATGAGCAGTTCTTC.

This clone was counted once. J is TRBJ2-1 and V is TRBV7-9, with no clear D. The CDR3 totals 12 residues. Germline CDR1 is SEHNR and CDR2 is FQNEAQ (reference sequence). V lost 1 base and J lost 8, with 6 bases in between. The CDR3 nucleotides read TGTGCCAGCAGCTTAGATTGGGATGAGCAGTTCTTC. This translates into CASSLDWDEQFF.

The chain uses TRBV7-9 and TRBJ2-1; D possibly matches TRBD1 or TRBD2 (5 bases each). The CDR3 extends over 14 amino acids. Germline lookup yields CDR1 SEHNR and CDR2 FQNEAQ (reference sequence). The V end lost 5 bases, the J end lost 5 bases, and 13 bases lay between the germline ends. The CDR3 loop is CASSTRRDDNEQFF. CDR3 sequence (DNA): TGTGCCAGCAGCACCCGCCGGGACGACAATGAGCAGTTCTTC.

The genes are TRBV6-6 and TRBJ2-1, with D perhaps matching TRBD2 (6 bases). Per the germline V gene, CDR1 is MNHNY and CDR2 is SVGAGI (reference sequence). V was shortened by 0 bases and J by 15 bases, with 15 bases between the two germline ends. The CDR3 consists of 13 residues. CDR3 nucleotide sequence: TGTGCCAGCAGTTACTCGAGCGGGCAGGCAGGGTTCTTC. Its protein is CASSYSSGQAGFF.

The CDR3 is CASSWLDRDYNSPLHF. CDR3 in DNA: TGTGCCAGCAGCTGGCTGGACAGGGACTATAATTCACCCCTCCACTTT. This rearrangement joins TRBV5-6 to TRBJ1-6; 8 bases fit TRBD1. This CDR3 comprises 16 residues. The V gene end was trimmed by 3 bases and the J gene end by 3 bases; junction bases not matched to a gene: 5. Per germline, CDR1 SGHDT and CDR2 YYEEEE.

The gene calls are TRBV11-1 and TRBJ2-7; tentatively, D is TRBD2 (6 bases). CDR3 length equals 12 residues. CDR1 is SGHAT and CDR2 is FQDESV in the germline V gene (reference sequence). Trimming left V 5 bases short and J 5 bases short, with 10 bases between. This CDR3 is CASSPPSDEQYF. The DNA for the CDR3 is TGTGCCAGCAGCCCGCCTAGCGACGAGCAGTACTTC.

V and J are TRBV7-9 and TRBJ2-5; 9 bases are shared with TRBD1. Germline CDR1 is SEHNR and CDR2 is FQNEAQ (reference sequence). J gave up 4 bases and V 3 bases, and 6 bases lay outside the gene matches. The CDR3 is made up of 15 amino acids. The CDR3 coding sequence is TGTGCCAGCAGCTTTGACAGGGGGATTGTAGAGACCCAGTACTTC. It encodes CASSFDRGIVETQYF.

The gene calls are TRBV10-3 and TRBJ2-5; 13 bases fit TRBD2. The V and J ends lost 4 bases and 5 bases, in that order; junction bases with no gene match: 13. There are 18 residues in the CDR3. Germline-derived CDR1 and CDR2 are ENHRY and SYGVKD. CDR3 DNA sequence: TGTGCCATCAGTGCCCTCAGGACTAGCGGGGGAGCCTGGGAGACCCAGTACTTC. Amino acid sequence: CAISALRTSGGAWETQYF.

This chain joins TRBV6-5 and TRBJ1-2; tentatively, D is TRBD1 (5 bases). The CDR3 has 13 residues. V was cut by 3 bases and J by 3 bases, with 8 bases left in between. Germline CDR1 is MNHEY and CDR2 is SVGAGI. In DNA, the CDR3 is TGTGCCAGCAGTTATGGGGGGGACTATGGCTACACCTTC. Protein sequence: CASSYGGDYGYTF.

V and J are TRBV6-5 and TRBJ2-1; maybe TRBD2 (6 bases). Trimming shortened V by 6 bases and J by 0 bases, and 9 bases separated the two germline ends. Germline loops: CDR1 MNHEY, CDR2 SVGAGI. The length of the CDR3 is 14 residues. Here the CDR3 DNA reads TGTGCCAGCAGGTGGGGGGTCTCCTACAATGAGCAGTTCTTC. Its translation: CASRWGVSYNEQFF.